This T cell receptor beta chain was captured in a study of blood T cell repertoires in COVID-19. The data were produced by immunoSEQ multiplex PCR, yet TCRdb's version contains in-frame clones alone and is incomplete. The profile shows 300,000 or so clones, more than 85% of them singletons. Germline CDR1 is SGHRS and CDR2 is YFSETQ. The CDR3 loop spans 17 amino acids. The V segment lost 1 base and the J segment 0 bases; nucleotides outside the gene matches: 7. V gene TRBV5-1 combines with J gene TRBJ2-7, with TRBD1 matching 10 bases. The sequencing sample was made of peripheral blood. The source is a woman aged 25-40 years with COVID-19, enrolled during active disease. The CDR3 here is CASSLLTGGQSSYEQYF. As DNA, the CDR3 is TGCGCCAGCAGCTTGCTGACAGGGGGCCAAAGCTCCTACGAGCAGTACTTC.